This T cell receptor beta chain came from a study of cytomegalovirus exposure and HLA in healthy donors. Primers: 60 Vbeta forward and 13 Jbeta reverse. Only in-frame clones appear in the TCRdb table, and some are missing; sequencing was by immunoSEQ multiplex PCR. This table has over 20,000 clones, under 70% appearing once. The sequence came from a woman in her forties or fifties in good health and CMV-seronegative. Sequenced: PBMCs.

The CDR3 loop is CASIGVTNEKLFF. The CDR3 bases are TGTGCCAGTATCGGAGTAACTAATGAAAAACTGTTTTTT. The V gene is TRBV19, the J gene TRBJ1-4; D remains ambiguous. Trimming stripped 7 bases from V and 1 base from J, with 7 bases between. The germline V gene encodes CDR1 LNHDA and CDR2 SQIVND (reference sequence). The CDR3 is 13 residues long.